A single sample is the source of the 8 T cell receptor beta chains below, sequenced in a study of blood T cell repertoires in COVID-19. Sequenced by immunoSEQ multiplex PCR; TCRdb stores in-frame clones only, minus some. The profile shows approximately 100,000 clones, roughly 86% of them singletons. Specimen: peripheral blood. Every receptor here comes from a woman in her sixties with acute or convalescent COVID-19.

The V and J genes are TRBV3-1 (or the pseudogene TRBV3-2) and TRBJ1-2; 8 bases map to TRBD1. Germline-derived CDR1 and CDR2 are LGHDT and YNNKEL (reference sequence). This CDR3 has 14 residues. V lost 4 bases to trimming and J lost 1 base; unmatched junction nucleotides: 2. CDR3 amino acids: CASSRQGSNYGYTF. The CDR3 DNA is TGTGCCAGCAGCCGACAGGGGAGTAACTATGGCTACACCTTC.

This chain links TRBV18 with TRBJ1-5; TRBD1 might be the D (6 bases). The CDR3 is made up of 16 amino acids. V lost 1 base and J 5 bases, leaving 15 bases between the germline ends. The germline V gene has CDR1 KGHSH and CDR2 LQKENI. The CDR3 DNA is TGTGCCAGCTCACCACTCCCCCAGGGGATCGATCAGCCCCAGCATTTT. This sequence encodes CASSPLPQGIDQPQHF.

The chain recombines TRBV28 with TRBJ1-2; D is perhaps TRBD1 (5 bases). With 6 bases removed from V and 0 bases from J, the gap between germline ends came to 14 bases. CDR1 is MDHEN and CDR2 is SYDVKM in the germline V gene. The CDR3 extends over 15 amino acids. The CDR3 sequence: CASSPPGSTNYGYTF. The CDR3 region has the DNA TGTGCCAGCAGCCCCCCAGGGTCGACTAACTATGGCTACACCTTC.

J is TRBJ2-5 and V is TRBV2; no firm D call. Germline assignment: CDR1 SNHLY and CDR2 FYNNEI. This CDR3 has 11 residues. V dropped 7 bases and J dropped 2 bases, with 5 bases sitting between them. The CDR3: CASTVQETQYF. The CDR3 nucleotides read TGTGCCAGCACTGTACAAGAGACCCAGTACTTC.

This clone was seen a few times. V is TRBV2 and J is TRBJ2-1; the match to TRBD2 covers 8 bases. This CDR3 has 15 residues. Germline assignment: CDR1 SNHLY and CDR2 FYNNEI. V dropped 4 bases and J dropped 4; count of bases not matched to a gene: 6. The CDR3 DNA sequence: TGTGCCAGCAGTGGGAGCCGCGGGAGGTACAATGAGCAGTTCTTC. Translation gives CASSGSRGRYNEQFF.

The chain has TRBV7-9 and TRBJ2-7, with TRBD2 as a possible D gene (6 bases). The CDR3 contains 13 residues. Germline lookup yields CDR1 SEHNR and CDR2 FQNEAQ (reference sequence). V lost 2 bases and J 6 bases, leaving 11 bases between the germline ends. In DNA form, the CDR3 reads TGTGCCAGCAGCTTAAGTCGGGACTCCGAGCAGTACTTC. The encoded protein is CASSLSRDSEQYF.

This chain joins TRBV27 and TRBJ1-1, with 8 positions matching TRBD1. The germline V gene has CDR1 MNHEY and CDR2 SMNVEV (reference sequence). The CDR3 has 14 residues. The CDR3 region has the DNA TGTGCAACCAGGGGGCCCTCGCCTTACACTGAAGCTTTCTTT. This translates into CATRGPSPYTEAFF.

This clone was recorded once. The V call is TRBV2, the J call TRBJ2-3; possibly TRBD2 for D (6 bases). V lost 2 bases to trimming and J lost 5 bases, with 11 bases between them. This CDR3 has 14 residues. CDR1 is SNHLY, CDR2 FYNNEI, per germline. CDR3 protein: CASSESAGRDTQYF. DNA of the CDR3: TGTGCCAGCAGTGAATCTGCGGGAAGAGATACGCAGTATTTT.